The 14 T cell receptor beta chains presented below share a single source sample, sequenced in a study of blood T cell repertoires in COVID-19 (TCRdb year 2020). Library generation was performed with the immunoSEQ multiplex PCR assay. TCRdb limited this immuneACCESS table to in-frame rearrangements with V and J called. A share of clones is missing; checked studies link under half to unresolved V genes, and the rest is unexplained. In all, the sample holds 200,000 to 300,000 clones, and about 82% of those were seen once. The ten largest clones represent around 1.9% of the sample. Input material: PBMCs or T cells enriched from blood (not recorded which). The receptors shown here come from a woman in her forties or fifties who had recovered from COVID-19.

The rearrangement joins TRBV5-5 to TRBJ1-4, with 7 bases aligning to TRBD1. V dropped 0 bases and J dropped 8; count of bases not matched to a gene: 7. CDR3 length: 15 residues. Germline-derived CDR1 and CDR2 are SGHKS and YYEKEE (reference sequence). The CDR3 nucleotides read TGTGCCAGCAGCTTGGGGGGACAGCATAAGGAAAAACTGTTTTTT. Translating it yields CASSLGGQHKEKLFF.

The chain employs TRBV24-1 and TRBJ1-3; a weak D match, TRBD1 (6 bases). From germline, CDR1 is KGHDR and CDR2 SFDVKD. This CDR3 contains 14 residues. V lost 6 bases and J 4 bases, leaving 12 bases between the germline ends. Here the CDR3 reads CATSQGGSGNTIYF. The CDR3 region has the DNA TGTGCCACCAGTCAAGGGGGTAGCGGAAACACCATATATTTT.

This clone was observed a few times. The V call is TRBV5-1, the J call TRBJ2-7; 7 nucleotides align to TRBD2. The CDR3 has 15 residues. The ends lost 1 base at V and 3 bases at J; junction bases unmatched: 7. CDR1 and CDR2 from the germline V gene are SGHRS and YFSETQ. CDR3 amino acids: CASSLLGTTDYEQYF. CDR3 bases: TGCGCCAGCAGCTTGTTGGGGACTACAGACTACGAGCAGTACTTC.

This chain uses TRBV5-1 with TRBJ1-1; 9 positions agree with TRBD1. The CDR3 sequence is 16 residues long. Trimming cost V 4 bases and J 0 bases; bases outside gene matches: 7. Looked up from germline, CDR1 is SGHRS and CDR2 is YFSETQ. The CDR3 is CASSGSGTGLNTEAFF. In DNA form, the CDR3 reads TGCGCCAGCAGCGGCTCAGGGACAGGGCTGAACACTGAAGCTTTCTTT.

This chain joins TRBV28 and TRBJ2-7; a weak D match, TRBD2 (5 bases). The V end lost 6 bases, the J end lost 0 bases, and 15 bases lay between the germline ends. Germline assignment: CDR1 MDHEN and CDR2 SYDVKM. This CDR3 comprises 15 residues. In DNA form, the CDR3 reads TGTGCCAGCAGCCCTCCGGGATCGAACTCCTACGAGCAGTACTTC. Protein sequence: CASSPPGSNSYEQYF.

The chain is built from TRBV5-1 and TRBJ1-3; weak D call: TRBD1 (5 bases). CDR1 and CDR2 from the germline V gene are SGHRS and YFSETQ. V was pared by 4 bases and J by 0 bases, with 8 bases between. CDR3 length equals 14 residues. In DNA form, the CDR3 reads TGCGCCAGCAGCACGACAGCCTCTGGAAACACCATATATTTT. Translated: CASSTTASGNTIYF. The complete variable domain, with remaining parts taken from reference TRBV5-1 and TRBJ1-3, reads KAGVTQTPRYLIKTRGQQVTLSCSPISGHRSVSWYQQTPGQGLQFLFEYFSETQRNKGNFPGRFSGRQFSNSRSEMNVSTLELGDSALYLCASSTTASGNTIYFGEGSWLTVV.

The chain combines TRBV27 with TRBJ1-5; D is unclear. CDR3 size: 15 residues. Trimming removed 6 bases from V and 3 bases from J, with 15 bases in between. Germline values: CDR1 MNHEY, CDR2 SMNVEV (reference sequence). The CDR3 DNA is TGTGCCAGCAGCCCACGCGGTGAACCCAATCAGCCCCAGCATTTT. It codes for CASSPRGEPNQPQHF.

For this clone: A clone one base away is much larger, so this may be a read error. The V call is TRBV2, the J call TRBJ2-7, with 10 bases fitting TRBD1. There are 13 residues in the CDR3. Unmatched junction bases numbered 2, after V lost 6 bases and J lost 3 bases. Per germline, CDR1 SNHLY and CDR2 FYNNEI. CDR3 loop: CASRGTGVYEQYF. The CDR3 region has the DNA TGTGCCAGCAGAGGGACAGGGGTCTACGAGCAGTACTTC. Full variable domain (rest looked up from reference TRBV2 and TRBJ2-7): EPEVTQTPSHQVTQMGQEVILRCVPISNHLYFYWYRQILGQKVEFLVSFYNNEISEKSEIFDDQFSVERPDGSNFTLKIRSTKLEDSAMYFCASRGTGVYEQYFGPGTRLTVT.

J is TRBJ2-4 and V is TRBV11-2, with a tentative D call TRBD1 (5 bases). This CDR3 spans 14 amino acids. Trimming pared 1 base from V and 6 bases from J, leaving 10 bases between. The germline V gene has CDR1 SGHAT and CDR2 FQNNGV. CDR3 sequence (DNA): TGTGCCAGCAGCTTAGGTAAAGGGGTAAACATTCAGTACTTC. Its translation is CASSLGKGVNIQYF.

This chain joins TRBV10-3 and TRBJ1-2; D is possibly TRBD1 (5 bases). CDR3 size: 15 residues. V was trimmed by 0 bases and J by 7 bases, leaving 15 bases between them. Looked up from germline, CDR1 is ENHRY and CDR2 is SYGVKD. CDR3 coding DNA: TGTGCCATCAGTGAGTCGGGCGGGGCCTTAAGTGGCTACACCTTC. This translates into CAISESGGALSGYTF.

This chain connects TRBV29-1 to TRBJ1-5, with a weak D call TRBD1 (5 bases). The CDR3 length is 13 residues. Germline CDR1 reads SQVTM; CDR2 reads ANQGSEA. The V end was cut by 3 bases, the J end by 3 bases, with 9 bases between. The CDR3 spells CSVEAGNNQPQHF. Here the CDR3 DNA reads TGCAGCGTTGAGGCAGGGAACAATCAGCCCCAGCATTTT.

This clone came up a few times. The gene calls are TRBV7-2 and TRBJ2-1; 15 bases map to TRBD2. The V gene's germline CDR1 is SGHTA and CDR2 FQGNSA. The CDR3 extends over 18 amino acids. J lost 3 bases, V lost 1 base, and 4 bases had no gene match. Written as DNA, the CDR3 is TGTGCCAGCAGCTTAGAAGGGACTAGCGGGAGGTTCTACAATGAGCAGTTCTTC. Residues: CASSLEGTSGRFYNEQFF.

This chain uses TRBV6-5 with TRBJ2-7; TRBD2 aligns across 9 bases. V was pared by 5 bases and J by 6 bases, with 11 bases of the junction left unmatched. CDR3 length equals 15 residues. Germline assignment: CDR1 MNHEY and CDR2 SVGAGI. CDR3: CASSTGEWREGEQYF. CDR3 DNA: TGTGCCAGCAGTACGGGCGAGTGGCGGGAGGGCGAGCAGTACTTC.

The rearrangement uses TRBV5-1 and TRBJ2-7, with 7 bases matching TRBD1. Per germline, CDR1 SGHRS and CDR2 YFSETQ. This CDR3 region has 14 residues. V lost 7 bases, J lost 2 bases, and 9 bases stayed unmatched. The CDR3 region has the DNA TGCGCCAGCGGAGACAGGGACCCTACCTACGAGCAGTACTTC. Amino acids: CASGDRDPTYEQYF.